This T cell receptor (beta chain) was sequenced during a study of cytomegalovirus exposure and HLA in healthy donors. The PCR was carried out with 60 Vbeta primers and 13 Jbeta primers. Profiling relied on immunoSEQ multiplex PCR, and the TCRdb table lists in-frame clones only, not all of them. In the table there are 100,000 to 150,000 clones, about 70% of which are singletons. Germline lookup yields CDR1 MNHNS and CDR2 SASEGT. V lost 3 bases and J 6 bases, leaving 9 bases between the germline ends. The CDR3 spans 14 residues. Each donor's status was that of a healthy bone marrow donor. Nominal health characterized the donors when sampled, though unrecorded immune exposures were likely. Overall study findings and caveats: In a later analysis, TCR association rates varied by HLA locus: DRB1 most, HLA-C fewest. Some TCR beta chains (164 of them) were listed as cytomegalovirus-associated.

This clone occurred once. What it binds is not known. Sequenced: PBMCs. This receptor was identified in a woman aged 35 to 49 in good health and CMV-seronegative. This chain joins TRBV6-1 and TRBJ1-6; no clear D gene. CDR3 residues: CASSDLAVNSPLHF. CDR3 DNA sequence: TGTGCCAGCAGTGATCTGGCAGTTAATTCACCCCTCCACTTT.